These T cell receptor beta chains were read from a single sample in a study of shared clonotypes between healthy human individuals. Data came from immunoSEQ multiplex PCR; TCRdb stores just in-frame clones and leaves some out. The sample lists millions of clones, about 93% occurring once. The sample comprised naive CD8+ T cells from PBMCs. The receptors come from a man between 18 and 29 years old in good health. Some clones in this sample may be carry-over from other donors' samples. Both conserved end residues are part of each CDR3. The D gene is left open where the match is weak. Size is stated for part of the rows, as once, few or many counts, or as a class when the clone is expanded.

d_call,v_call,j_call,clone_size,cdr3_nt,cdr3_aa
-,TRBV9,TRBJ2-1,-,TGTGCCAGCAGCGTAGGAGGCTCCCACCATGAGCAGTTCTTC,CASSVGGSHHEQFF
TRBD2,TRBV6-5,TRBJ2-1,-,TGTGCCAGCAGTTACTCGGGGACTATCCAACAGTTCTTC,CASSYSGTIQQFF
-,TRBV29-1,TRBJ2-7,-,TGCAGCGTTGGAGGGGGGTCCTACGAGCAGTACTTC,CSVGGGSYEQYF
-,TRBV27,TRBJ2-7,once,TGTGCCAGCAGTCTTGGAGCTCCCTACGAGCAGTACTTC,CASSLGAPYEQYF
TRBD2,TRBV27,TRBJ2-1,-,TGTGCCAGCAGTATAGGACTAGCGGGAGTAAATGAGCAGTTCTTC,CASSIGLAGVNEQFF
-,TRBV9,TRBJ2-7,-,TGTGCCAGCAGCTCAACAGGGATCTCCTACGAGCAGTACTTC,CASSSTGISYEQYF
-,TRBV11-2,TRBJ1-2,-,TGTGCCAGCAGCTTAGTGGGGGAATCCTATGGCTACACCTTC,CASSLVGESYGYTF
-,TRBV7-9,TRBJ2-7,-,TGTGCCAGCAGCGTCGAGGGGCGTCCCTACGAGCAGTACTTC,CASSVEGRPYEQYF
-,TRBV5-1,TRBJ2-5,once,TGCGCCAGCAGCTTTGCCGGGGAAGGGCGAGAGACCCAGTACTTC,CASSFAGEGRETQYF
TRBD2,TRBV2,TRBJ2-2,-,TGTGCCAGCAGTGAACGACATATCGGCGGGAGATCGAACACCGGGGAGCTGTTTTTT,CASSERHIGGRSNTGELFF
-,TRBV7-2,TRBJ2-1,-,TGTGCCAGCAGCTTAATAATCCGGGGGTTTCGGAACAATGAGCAGTTCTTC,CASSLIIRGFRNNEQFF
-,TRBV27,TRBJ1-1,once,TGTGCCAGCATCTTTTGGGGAGAGGGCTCGAACACTGAAGCTTTCTTT,CASIFWGEGSNTEAFF
-,TRBV19,TRBJ2-7,-,TGTGCCAGTAGGGGCCGGGACCCAACCTACGAGCAGTACTTC,CASRGRDPTYEQYF
-,TRBV5-5,TRBJ1-1,-,TGTGCCAGCAGCCCTCACCCGGGGCTACTAATAGGGGCCACTGAAGCTTTCTTT,CASSPHPGLLIGATEAFF
TRBD1,TRBV19,TRBJ1-1,-,TGTGCCAGTAGTCCCTTGCAGGGGGCAATTATTGGGATGAACACTGAAGCTTTCTTT,CASSPLQGAIIGMNTEAFF
-,TRBV28,TRBJ2-2,few,TGTGCCAGCAGCCCCGTGGGGACCACCGGGGAGCTGTTTTTT,CASSPVGTTGELFF
-,TRBV2,TRBJ2-7,-,TGTGCCAGCAGTGGGAGACAGTCCTACGAGCAGTACTTC,CASSGRQSYEQYF
-,TRBV4-1,TRBJ1-3,-,TGCGCCAGCAGCATAAGAGCCGGACAGCAGATAAACACCATATATTTT,CASSIRAGQQINTIYF
-,TRBV28,TRBJ1-5,-,TGTGCCAGCAGTTTTCCCCCGGGGGGGGGAATGGGTCAGCCCCAGCATTTT,CASSFPPGGGMGQPQHF
-,TRBV27,TRBJ1-1,-,TGTGCCACTCGGTCTATGGGTGAAGCTTTCTTT,CATRSMGEAFF
-,TRBV11-2,TRBJ2-1,once,TGTGCCAGCAGCTTAGCGGGGGATAATGAGCAGTTCTTC,CASSLAGDNEQFF
-,TRBV27,TRBJ2-7,few,TGTGCCAGCAGTTGGCGATCTGGGGGCAGGGAGTACTTC,CASSWRSGGREYF
TRBD2,TRBV10-3,TRBJ2-3,-,TGTGCCATCAGCGATGTGACTAGCGGGAGAGGAACAGATACGCAGTATTTT,CAISDVTSGRGTDTQYF
-,TRBV7-8,TRBJ2-3,-,TGTGCCAGCAGCCATACCCCCGGGATCGGGGCCGCAGATACGCAGTATTTT,CASSHTPGIGAADTQYF
-,TRBV11-2,TRBJ2-7,-,TGTGCCAGCAGCTCCCGGGACGGTAGCTCCTACGAGCAGTACTTC,CASSSRDGSSYEQYF
-,TRBV7-8,TRBJ2-6,-,TGTGCCAGCAGCTTAATAGGGGTCTCTGGGGCCAACGTCCTGACTTTC,CASSLIGVSGANVLTF
-,TRBV29-1,TRBJ2-2,-,TGCAGCGTTGGAGGGGGGACCTTTAACACCGGGGAGCTGTTTTTT,CSVGGGTFNTGELFF
-,TRBV7-9,TRBJ2-5,-,TGTGCCAGCAGCCAGACGGGGTTTCGAGGCCAAGAGACCCAGTACTTC,CASSQTGFRGQETQYF
-,TRBV4-3,TRBJ2-1,-,TGCGCCAGCAGCCAGGCTGTCCTACCCTACAATGAGCAGTTCTTC,CASSQAVLPYNEQFF
TRBD1,TRBV5-6,TRBJ1-2,-,TGTGCCAGCAGCGGCACAGCGGACAGGGAGTATGGCTACACCTTC,CASSGTADREYGYTF
-,TRBV29-1,TRBJ2-7,-,TGCAGCGTGGTATGGGGACGAAGCTCCTACGAGCAGTACTTC,CSVVWGRSSYEQYF
TRBD2,TRBV7-3,TRBJ2-2,-,TGTGCCAGCAGCTCAGGGACTAGCCCGAACGGGGAGCTGTTTTTT,CASSSGTSPNGELFF
TRBD2,TRBV2,TRBJ2-3,once,TGTGCCAGCAGTGAAGGGCTAGCGGGAGTGGAGGATACGCAGTATTTT,CASSEGLAGVEDTQYF
TRBD2,TRBV28,TRBJ2-5,-,TGTGCCAGCAGCCATCCTTTTCAGCGGGAGAGTCCCCAGTACTTC,CASSHPFQRESPQYF
-,TRBV25-1,TRBJ1-2,-,TGTGCCAGCAGTAAGAGAGGGGGGGTTAGTAACTATGGCTACACCTTC,CASSKRGGVSNYGYTF
-,TRBV4-1,TRBJ1-5,few,TGCGCCAGCAGCCAAGACAAACAGCCCCAGCATTTT,CASSQDKQPQHF
-,TRBV7-9,TRBJ2-7,-,TGTGCCAGCAGCTTAGGGGGCCCCCGCCTCGGATACGAGCAGTACTTC,CASSLGGPRLGYEQYF
-,TRBV27,TRBJ2-1,-,TGTGCCAGCAGTGTCGGACAGTTAAGCTACAATGAGCAGTTCTTC,CASSVGQLSYNEQFF
-,TRBV6-5,TRBJ1-5,-,TGTGCCAGCAGGGCGGGGTATAGCAATCAGCCCCAGCATTTT,CASRAGYSNQPQHF
-,TRBV19,TRBJ1-4,-,TGTGCCAGTAGTATGCGGGGGCAGCCAGAAAAACTGTTTTTT,CASSMRGQPEKLFF
TRBD1,TRBV19,TRBJ2-3,-,TGTGCCAGTAGTATTGAGGGACAGCGCACAGATACGCAGTATTTT,CASSIEGQRTDTQYF
TRBD2,TRBV5-5,TRBJ2-7,-,TGTGCCAGCAGCTTGAGGGAGGGGTGGAACGAGCAGTACTTC,CASSLREGWNEQYF
TRBD2,TRBV28,TRBJ2-1,once,TGTGCCAGCAGTTCCTCTAGCGGGACTCACTACAATGAGCAGTTCTTC,CASSSSSGTHYNEQFF
TRBD2,TRBV9,TRBJ2-1,-,TGTGCCAGCAGCACTAGCGGGAGGGTGAGCTCCTACAATGAGCAGTTCTTC,CASSTSGRVSSYNEQFF
-,TRBV19,TRBJ2-1,-,TGTGCCAGTAGCCTCCTTGGGGACCCTCGGGTCAATGAGCAGTTCTTC,CASSLLGDPRVNEQFF
TRBD2,TRBV30,TRBJ2-1,-,TGTGCCTGGAGTGTACTAGCGGAAAATGAGCAGTTCTTC,CAWSVLAENEQFF
-,TRBV6-5,TRBJ2-1,-,TGTGCCAGCAGACAGGTATATTCCTACAATGAGCAGTTCTTC,CASRQVYSYNEQFF
TRBD2,TRBV5-1,TRBJ2-5,-,TGCGCCAGCAGCCGGGGGACTAGCGGGAATGAGACCCAGTACTTC,CASSRGTSGNETQYF
-,TRBV19,TRBJ1-4,-,TGTGCCAGTAGTATAGTTCCCGAAAGGCCCCAAAAACTGTTTTTT,CASSIVPERPQKLFF
TRBD1,TRBV27,TRBJ2-7,-,TGTGCCAGCAGTTCTTCCGGGACAGGGAAGGTTCTCTCCTACGAGCAGTACTTC,CASSSSGTGKVLSYEQYF
-,TRBV7-3,TRBJ1-5,-,TGTGCCAGCAGCTCCCGGGCGAGACTGCAGAATAATCAGCCCCAGCATTTT,CASSSRARLQNNQPQHF
-,TRBV5-1,TRBJ2-4,-,TGCGCCAGCAGCTTGGAGACAGGTTCGGTCATTCAGTACTTC,CASSLETGSVIQYF
TRBD1,TRBV11-1,TRBJ1-1,-,TGTGCCAGCAGCGCCTTTCTTGTCCGACAGGGGCGAAACACTGAAGCTTTCTTT,CASSAFLVRQGRNTEAFF
TRBD2,TRBV2,TRBJ2-5,-,TGTGCCAGTTTCTCCGGGACTAGCGCACAAGAGACCCAGTACTTC,CASFSGTSAQETQYF
-,TRBV6-6,TRBJ2-1,-,TGTGCCAGCAGCGACAGGCGGGTCGGGGACAATGAGCAGTTCTTC,CASSDRRVGDNEQFF
-,TRBV9,TRBJ1-3,few,TGTGCCAGCAGCCCTGGGCAGGCCCCCATATATTTT,CASSPGQAPIYF
TRBD1,TRBV11-2,TRBJ2-7,once,TGTGCCAGCAGCTTTGCCAGGGGGTACGAGCAGTACTTC,CASSFARGYEQYF
-,TRBV28,TRBJ1-2,-,TGTGCCAGCAGTTTCCCAGAGAACTATGGCTACACCTTC,CASSFPENYGYTF
-,TRBV6-1,TRBJ1-1,-,TGTGCCAGCAGTGAAGAGGTATACACCCTGCCTGAAGCTTTCTTT,CASSEEVYTLPEAFF
-,TRBV11-2,TRBJ2-7,-,TGTGCCAGCAGCTTAGGGTTTGGGGGGAGCTCCTACGAGCAGTACTTC,CASSLGFGGSSYEQYF